One sample yielded the 15 T cell receptor beta chains listed below, sequenced in a study of tumor-infiltrating lymphocytes in primary liver carcinoma. A constant-region primer served to make TCR beta cDNA from approximately 490 ng total RNA. TCR beta libraries came from three nested multiplex PCR rounds using slightly modified ARM-PCR. Amplification in the first two PCR rounds was performed using TRBV1-TRBV30 forward primers and a C-beta reverse primer for approximately 10 cycles each. TCRdb independently ran MiXCR on the multiplex PCR reads; one entry per CDR3 protein. The sample lists 300,000 to 400,000 distinct CDR3 sequences; 65% were seen once. Blood RNA originated from unsorted whole blood, with germline DNA additionally extracted. The sequencing input was peripheral blood. These receptors all come from a man aged 35 to 55 with primary liver carcinoma and hepatitis B virus infection.

Concerning this clonotype itself: The germline gene is not matched at one end of the junction; a read error may be the cause. V and J are TRBV20-1 and TRBJ2-7; TRBD2 matches 12 bases. CDR1 DFQATT and CDR2 SNEGSKA come from the germline V gene (reference sequence). CDR3 length: 15 amino acids. CDR3 DNA sequence: TGCTGTGCTAGAAGGCTAGCGGGAGGGTCCTACGAGCAGTACTTC. Translation gives CCARRLAGGSYEQYF.

For this clonotype: This may stem from a read error, because a much larger clone lies one nucleotide away. The chain is built from TRBV6-2 or TRBV6-3 and TRBJ2-3, with D maybe TRBD1 (5 bases). The V gene's germline CDR1 is MNHEY and CDR2 SVGEGT. The CDR3 runs to 11 residues. CDR3 sequence: CASSFSQGLDF. The CDR3 DNA reads as TGTGCCAGCAGTTTTAGCCAGGGTCTGGATTTT.

Remarks on this clonotype: Just one base apart from a much larger clone, this may be a read error. This sequence joins TRBV5-4 and TRBJ2-1, with D maybe TRBD1 (5 bases). Germline V gene sequence: CDR1 SGHNT, CDR2 YYREEE (reference sequence). The CDR3 spans 14 residues. The ends were cut back, 6 bases at V and 8 bases at J, with 18 bases in the middle. CDR3 nucleotides: TGTGCCAGCATCACAGGCGCCCTGACGGATGAGCAGTTCTTC. Its protein product is CASITGALTDEQFF. The variable domain in full, with the rest retrieved from reference TRBV5-4 and TRBJ2-1, is ETGVTQSPTHLIKTRGQQVTLRCSSQSGHNTVSWYQQALGQGPQFIFQYYREEENGRGNFPPRFSGLQFPNYSSELNVNALELDDSALYLCASITGALTDEQFFGPGTRLTVL.

About this clonotype: The junction departs from germline at one end; a sequencing error may be responsible. The chain combines TRBV29-1 with TRBJ2-7; tentative D call: TRBD2 (5 bases). This CDR3 contains 13 residues. CDR1 and CDR2 (germline): SQVTM, ANQGSEA. CDR3 protein: CSVDPGNSYGQYF. DNA for the CDR3: TGCAGCGTTGACCCCGGGAACTCCTACGGGCAGTACTTC.

For this clonotype: A much bigger clone sits one base away, suggesting this may be a read error. This rearrangement joins TRBV4-1 to TRBJ2-1, with D perhaps TRBD2 (5 bases). The germline V gene has CDR1 MGHRA and CDR2 YSYEKL. The CDR3 covers 14 residues. CDR3 nucleotides: TGCGCCAGCAGCCAGGGGAGATTTGCTGGTGAGCAGTCCTTC. Protein: CASSQGRFAGEQSF.

There are a few counts of this clonotype. V is TRBV28 and J is TRBJ2-4; possibly TRBD1 for D (5 bases). The CDR3 runs to 14 residues. The ends were cut back, 10 bases at V and 3 bases at J, with 16 bases in the middle. Per germline, CDR1 MDHEN and CDR2 SYDVKM. As DNA, the CDR3 is TGTGCCACAGACCCGATGACAGTCAAAAACATTCAGTACTTC. Its protein is CATDPMTVKNIQYF.

Comment on this clonotype: A junction end diverges from the germline sequence, so it may reflect a read error. The chain couples TRBV11-1 to TRBJ2-5; TRBD2 matches 9 bases. CDR1 is SGHAT, CDR2 FQDESV, per germline (reference sequence). The CDR3 is made up of 15 amino acids. CDR3 sequence (DNA): TGTGCCAGCAGTTTAGCATTAGCGGGAGCGAAGACCCGGTACTTC. Protein: CASSLALAGAKTRYF.

This clonotype has just a few counts. The chain couples TRBV12-3 or TRBV12-4 to TRBJ1-5; D is unclear. This CDR3 spans 15 amino acids. Trimming shortened V by 1 base and J by 4 bases, and 11 bases separated the two germline ends. CDR3 sequence reads: CASSLDHGGNQPQHF. CDR3 coding DNA: TGTGCCAGCAGTTTAGATCATGGAGGGAATCAGCCCCAGCATTTT.

The chain has TRBV19 and TRBJ2-2; possibly TRBD2 for D (6 bases). The CDR3 length is 14 residues. The V and J ends lost 7 bases and 7 bases respectively, with 16 bases between them. Germline V gives CDR1 LNHDA, CDR2 SQIVND (reference sequence). CDR3 DNA: TGTGCCAGTATCCTCACCGGGCGGGGCGGGGAGCTGTTTTTT. This codes for CASILTGRGGELFF.

About this clonotype itself: The germline gene is not matched at one end of the junction; a read error may be the cause. CDR3 in DNA: TGTGCCAGCAGCTTGGCAGGAGCTAGCTCCTACGATCAGTACTTC. This sequence encodes CASSLAGASSYDQYF. The V and J genes are TRBV5-5 and TRBJ2-7; weak D call: TRBD2 (5 bases). Germline V gene lookup returns CDR1 SGHKS and CDR2 YYEKEE (reference sequence). This CDR3 contains 15 residues.

Remarks on this clonotype: Possible read error: a much larger clone is one base away. V and J are TRBV11-2 and TRBJ2-3; possibly TRBD1 or TRBD2 for D (5 bases each). The CDR3 is 13 residues long. CDR1 and CDR2 (germline): SGHAT, FQNNGV. Trimming stripped 7 bases from V and 5 bases from J, with 13 bases between. The CDR3 DNA is TGTGCCAGCATCCCCGGGGCCCGAGATACGCAGTATTTT. It codes for CASIPGARDTQYF.

Comments on this clonotype: Possible read error: a much larger clone is one base away. In DNA, the CDR3 is TGTGCCAGCAGGGACCTTTACGGGGGCGCGTCCTACGTGCAGTACTTC. This sequence encodes CASRDLYGGASYVQYF. V and J are TRBV6-1 and TRBJ2-7; D might be TRBD1 or TRBD2, each matching 6 bases. This CDR3 region has 16 residues. Looked up from germline, CDR1 is MNHNS and CDR2 is SASEGT.

In regard to this clonotype: This may arise from a read error, as a much more abundant clone is one base away. The CDR3 bases are TGCGTCAGCAGCCAAGATCCGCCCGGGACAGGGGGAAACCAGCCCCAGCATTTT. Encoded protein: CVSSQDPPGTGGNQPQHF. The J gene is TRBJ1-5, the V gene TRBV4-3, with 11 bases lining up with TRBD1. This CDR3 is built from 18 residues. Per the germline V gene, CDR1 is LGHNA and CDR2 is YSLEER.

This clonotype was counted only a few times. This chain connects TRBV5-1 to TRBJ2-1; D unresolved. Germline values: CDR1 SGHRS, CDR2 YFSETQ. CDR3 length equals 13 residues. Between the trimmed V and J ends, which lost 3 bases and 8 bases, there was a span of 12 bases. The chain's CDR3 is CASSSGPQDEQFF. CDR3 DNA: TGCGCCAGCAGCTCGGGCCCGCAGGATGAGCAGTTCTTC.

This clonotype was picked up a small number of times. The rearrangement uses TRBV7-8 and TRBJ2-7; TRBD2 aligns across 8 bases. Trimming removed 5 bases from V and 2 bases from J; junction bases left unmatched: 5. Germline CDR1 SGHVS, CDR2 FQNEAQ. This CDR3 spans 14 amino acids. CDR3 sequence reads: CASSLGLAPYEQYF. The CDR3, as DNA: TGTGCCAGCAGCCTCGGACTAGCCCCCTACGAGCAGTACTTC.